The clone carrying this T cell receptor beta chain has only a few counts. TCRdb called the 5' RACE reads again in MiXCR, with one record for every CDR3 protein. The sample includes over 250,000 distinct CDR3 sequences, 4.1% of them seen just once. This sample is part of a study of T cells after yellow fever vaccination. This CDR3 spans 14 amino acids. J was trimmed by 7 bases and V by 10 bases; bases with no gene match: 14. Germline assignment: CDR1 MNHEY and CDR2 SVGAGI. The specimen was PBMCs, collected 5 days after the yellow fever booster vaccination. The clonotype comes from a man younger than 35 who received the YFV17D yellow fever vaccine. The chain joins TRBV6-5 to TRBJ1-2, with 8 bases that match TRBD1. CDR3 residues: CATEPADRVAGYTF. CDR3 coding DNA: TGTGCCACCGAACCCGCGGACAGGGTCGCTGGCTACACCTTC.